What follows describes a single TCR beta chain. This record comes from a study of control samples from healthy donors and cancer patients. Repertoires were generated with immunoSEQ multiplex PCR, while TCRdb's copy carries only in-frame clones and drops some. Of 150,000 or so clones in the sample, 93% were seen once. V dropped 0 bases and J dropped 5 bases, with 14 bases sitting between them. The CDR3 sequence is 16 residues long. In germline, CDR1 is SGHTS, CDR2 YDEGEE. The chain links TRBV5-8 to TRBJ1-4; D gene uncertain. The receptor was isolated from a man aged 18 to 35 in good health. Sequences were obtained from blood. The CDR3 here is CASSLAPEERNEKLFF. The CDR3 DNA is TGTGCCAGCAGCTTGGCTCCGGAAGAGAGGAATGAAAAACTGTTTTTT.